Following are 14 T cell receptor beta chains from one sample sequenced in a study of STAT5B mutations in CD4+ large granular lymphocyte leukemia. Clones were read by immunoSEQ multiplex PCR, and TCRdb kept only the in-frame ones, dropping some. The sample records 25,000 to 40,000 clones, roughly 80% being singletons. The sample was CD4+ T cells from blood buffy coats. The receptors were sampled from a human donor in good health.

This clone was detected a few times. The genes are TRBV28 and TRBJ1-4; D might be TRBD1 (5 bases). The CDR3 consists of 14 residues. CDR1 is MDHEN, CDR2 SYDVKM, per germline. The V end was cut by 7 bases, the J end by 8 bases, with 17 bases between. The CDR3 sequence is CASTLDTEYEKLFF. The CDR3 coding sequence is TGTGCCAGCACCCTGGACACCGAATACGAAAAACTGTTTTTT.

The V gene is TRBV10-3, the J gene TRBJ1-1; D possibly corresponds to TRBD1 (5 bases). The CDR3 extends over 15 amino acids. Trimming left V 8 bases short and J 1 base short, with 17 bases between. From germline, CDR1 is ENHRY and CDR2 SYGVKD. In DNA, the CDR3 is TGTGCCATCTCAGTGGGGCCCACCTCGAACACTGAAGCTTTCTTT. This codes for CAISVGPTSNTEAFF.

The J gene is TRBJ2-1, the V gene TRBV11-2; possible D gene TRBD2, 5 bases. CDR1 is SGHAT and CDR2 is FQNNGV in the germline V gene. Trimming left V 3 bases short and J 1 base short, with 13 bases between. CDR3 length equals 16 residues. CDR3 residues: CASSLMLATSYNEQFF. The CDR3 nucleotides are TGTGCCAGCAGCTTGATGTTAGCGACATCCTACAATGAGCAGTTCTTC.

The chain links TRBV28 to TRBJ1-2; D is uncertain. Germline assignment: CDR1 MDHEN and CDR2 SYDVKM. The CDR3 totals 12 residues. V was pared by 5 bases and J by 3 bases, with 7 bases between. CDR3 DNA sequence: TGTGCCAGCAGTCCCGGAGACTATGGCTACACCTTC. The encoded protein is CASSPGDYGYTF.

CDR3 in amino acids: CASSTQGGSNQPQHF. The CDR3 DNA is TGTGCCAGTAGTACGCAGGGCGGGAGCAATCAGCCCCAGCATTTT. The genes are TRBV19 and TRBJ1-5; D perhaps matches TRBD1 (5 bases). V was pared by 4 bases and J by 1 base, with 11 bases between. CDR3 size: 15 residues. Looked up from germline, CDR1 is LNHDA and CDR2 is SQIVND (reference sequence).

The genes are TRBV7-2 and TRBJ1-2; 9 bases line up with TRBD1. This CDR3 has 14 amino acids. Germline V gene lookup returns CDR1 SGHTA and CDR2 FQGNSA. The ends lost 5 bases at V and 7 bases at J; junction bases unmatched: 8. The CDR3 bases are TGTGCCAGCAGCCCCGCGGGACAGGGAACTGGCTACACCTTC. Its protein product is CASSPAGQGTGYTF. The complete variable domain, with remaining parts taken from reference TRBV7-2 and TRBJ1-2, reads GAGVSQSPSNKVTEKGKDVELRCDPISGHTALYWYRQSLGQGLEFLIYFQGNSAPDKSGLPSDRFSAERTGGSVSTLTIQRTQQEDSAVYLCASSPAGQGTGYTFGSGTRLTVV.

The chain couples TRBV5-4 to TRBJ2-5; 7 bases agree with TRBD1. V lost 4 bases and J lost 2; bases outside the gene matches: 2. This CDR3 is built from 13 residues. CDR1 is SGHNT and CDR2 is YYREEE in the germline V gene (reference sequence). In nucleotides, the CDR3 is TGTGCCAGCAGCCGGACAGGACAAGAGACCCAGTACTTC. This sequence encodes CASSRTGQETQYF.

This chain joins TRBV6-5 and TRBJ2-3, with TRBD1 matching over 9 bases. Losses at the gene ends were 0 bases for V and 6 bases for J; bases not matched to a gene: 7. The germline V gene encodes CDR1 MNHEY and CDR2 SVGAGI. The CDR3 is 16 amino acids. CDR3: CASSYSSDRGWDTQYF. Written as DNA, the CDR3 is TGTGCCAGCAGTTACTCGTCGGACAGGGGTTGGGATACGCAGTATTTT.

This clone was counted a single time. This chain connects TRBV10-3 to TRBJ1-1; possible D gene TRBD1, 5 bases. The V and J ends lost 6 bases and 4 bases respectively, with 15 bases between them. There are 14 residues in the CDR3. CDR1 is ENHRY, CDR2 SYGVKD, per germline. The CDR3: CAISPRGSFTEAFF. The CDR3 DNA follows: TGTGCCATCAGCCCGCGGGGGAGTTTCACTGAAGCTTTCTTT.

V gene TRBV25-1 combines with J gene TRBJ2-7, with D uncertain. CDR1 is MGHDK, CDR2 SYGVNS, per germline. The CDR3 has 13 residues. V shed 9 bases and J shed 2 bases, with 14 bases lying between them. The CDR3 DNA is TGTGCCAGTGAAGCCCACAAGGCCTACGAGCAGTACTTC. Protein product: CASEAHKAYEQYF.

This clone was seen a single time. The chain joins TRBV19 to TRBJ2-1; D is ambiguous. The CDR3 length is 14 residues. Germline V gene data show CDR1 as LNHDA and CDR2 as SQIVND (reference sequence). V lost 1 base and J 5 bases, leaving 9 bases between the germline ends. CDR3 sequence reads: CASSIVSGDNEQFF. Written as DNA, the CDR3 is TGTGCCAGTAGTATAGTAAGTGGAGACAATGAGCAGTTCTTC.

The V call is TRBV2, the J call TRBJ2-2; 15 bases are a match to TRBD2. V gave up 0 bases and J gave up 3 bases; unmatched junction bases: 8. Germline assignment: CDR1 SNHLY and CDR2 FYNNEI. The CDR3 extends over 20 amino acids. CDR3 amino acids: CASSEANPGLAGGHTGELFF. The CDR3 DNA is TGTGCCAGCAGTGAAGCGAACCCGGGACTAGCGGGAGGCCACACCGGGGAGCTGTTTTTT.

The rearrangement links TRBV7-9 to TRBJ2-7, with 10 bases fitting TRBD1. The germline V gene encodes CDR1 SEHNR and CDR2 FQNEAQ (reference sequence). Unmatched junction bases numbered 7, after V lost 5 bases and J lost 6 bases. The CDR3 extends over 14 amino acids. CDR3 sequence: CASSTWDRGGEQYF. The CDR3 DNA reads as TGTGCCAGCAGCACATGGGACAGGGGAGGCGAGCAGTACTTC.

This clone was counted between two and nine times. The rearrangement joins TRBV2 to TRBJ1-1, with D unresolved. The CDR3 length is 12 residues. Germline CDR1 SNHLY, CDR2 FYNNEI. The ends were cut back, 3 bases at V and 4 bases at J, with 6 bases in the middle. The CDR3 region has the DNA TGTGCCAGCAGTGACCATGGCACTGAAGCTTTCTTT. Translating it yields CASSDHGTEAFF.